Each of the 10 T cell receptor beta chains below was sequenced from the same sample in a study of T cell responses to AZD1222 COVID-19 vaccine. The method was immunoSEQ multiplex PCR; TCRdb's version includes in-frame clones alone and lacks a portion of them. The sample shows approximately 120,000 clones, roughly 88% of them seen only once. The sample here was peripheral blood, taken on day 0 of MenACWY control vaccination. The receptor source for this set is an adult in good health.

The V gene is TRBV7-2, the J gene TRBJ2-3; tentative D call: TRBD2 (6 bases). CDR3 length equals 14 residues. Germline loops: CDR1 SGHTA, CDR2 FQGNSA. Trimming cost V 5 bases and J 3 bases, with 12 bases left between them. The CDR3 bases are TGTGCCAGCAGCCGTAGTGGAGGGACAGATACGCAGTATTTT. This encodes CASSRSGGTDTQYF.

The chain carries TRBV7-2 and TRBJ1-1; TRBD1 is a possible D gene (6 bases). This CDR3 spans 15 amino acids. V lost 3 bases and J lost 0, with 11 bases in between. Per the germline V gene, CDR1 is SGHTA and CDR2 is FQGNSA. CDR3 coding DNA: TGTGCCAGCAGCTTTTTGGGGGCTTTGAACACTGAAGCTTTCTTT. It codes for CASSFLGALNTEAFF.

The gene calls are TRBV7-8 and TRBJ1-1; 7 bases agree with TRBD1. Germline V gene lookup returns CDR1 SGHVS and CDR2 FQNEAQ. CDR3 size: 14 residues. The J segment lost 5 bases and the V segment lost 5 bases, leaving 8 bases of the junction unmatched. The CDR3 nucleotides read TGTGCCAGCAGCCTAGGGGGCGCAGAAACTGAAGCTTTCTTT. The encoded protein is CASSLGGAETEAFF.

This clone was counted a single time. The chain joins TRBV6-2 or TRBV6-3 to TRBJ2-1; 8 bases are shared with TRBD2. The ends lost 6 bases at V and 0 bases at J; junction bases unmatched: 4. Germline V gives CDR1 MNHEY, CDR2 SVGEGT. The CDR3 loop spans 15 amino acids. The CDR3: CASSPSGSSYNEQFF. CDR3 nucleotides: TGTGCCAGCAGCCCCAGCGGGAGCTCCTACAATGAGCAGTTCTTC.

The chain employs TRBV19 and TRBJ2-7, with D tentatively TRBD1 (6 bases). V lost 3 bases to trimming and J lost 5 bases, with 17 bases between them. Germline assignment: CDR1 LNHDA and CDR2 SQIVND (reference sequence). The CDR3 contains 15 residues. The CDR3: CASSIGPGVPNEQYF. The CDR3 DNA sequence: TGTGCCAGTAGTATCGGCCCAGGGGTTCCGAACGAGCAGTACTTC.

J is TRBJ2-1 and V is TRBV28; D may match TRBD1 or TRBD2 (5 bases each). Looked up from germline, CDR1 is MDHEN and CDR2 is SYDVKM. The CDR3 is 11 amino acids. V was pared by 7 bases and J by 12 bases, with 13 bases between. CDR3 sequence reads: CASTRGGGQFF. The DNA for the CDR3 is TGTGCCAGCACCCGGGGCGGTGGGCAGTTCTTC. Drawing the rest from reference TRBV28 and TRBJ2-1, the complete variable domain is DVKVTQSSRYLVKRTGEKVFLECVQDMDHENMFWYRQDPGLGLRLIYFSYDVKMKEKGDIPEGYSVSREKKERFSLILESASTNQTSMYLCASTRGGGQFFGPGTRLTVL.

The chain couples TRBV19 to TRBJ2-7, with unresolved D. The CDR3 has 14 amino acids. V gave up 5 bases and J gave up 0 bases, with 11 bases separating them. Germline assignment: CDR1 LNHDA and CDR2 SQIVND (reference sequence). The CDR3 region has the DNA TGTGCCAGTAGTCTGACTGGGAACTCCTACGAGCAGTACTTC. It codes for CASSLTGNSYEQYF.

The chain is built from TRBV30 and TRBJ1-1, with D unclear. CDR1 and CDR2 from the germline V gene are GTSNPN and SVGIG (reference sequence). The V and J ends lost 1 base and 10 bases respectively, with 13 bases between them. The CDR3 extends over 12 amino acids. The CDR3 coding sequence is TGTGCCTGGAGTGCCTCGGATTGGGCAGCTTTCTTT. Protein product: CAWSASDWAAFF. The full variable domain, in which reference TRBV30 and TRBJ1-1 provide the parts outside the CDR3, is SQTIHQWPATLVQPVGSPLSLECTVEGTSNPNLYWYRQAAGRGLQLLFYSVGIGQISSEVPQNLSASRPQDRQFILSSKKLLLSDSGFYLCAWSASDWAAFFGQGTRLTVV.

The V gene is TRBV11-3, the J gene TRBJ2-2; D ambiguous. Trimming took off 2 bases at V and 7 bases at J, with 11 bases between the two ends. The V gene's germline CDR1 is SGHNT and CDR2 YENEEA. CDR3 size: 14 residues. CDR3 sequence: CASSLSPLRGELFF. The CDR3 nucleotides read TGTGCCAGCAGCTTATCTCCCCTGCGCGGGGAGCTGTTTTTT. Drawing the rest from reference TRBV11-3 and TRBJ2-2, the complete variable domain is EAGVVQSPRYKIIEKKQPVAFWCNPISGHNTLYWYLQNLGQGPELLIRYENEEAVDDSQLPKDRFSAERLKGVDSTLKIQPAELGDSAVYLCASSLSPLRGELFFGEGSRLTVL.

The chain recombines TRBV28 with TRBJ2-7; tentatively, D is TRBD1 (6 bases). Between the trimmed V and J ends, which lost 10 bases and 1 base, there was a span of 23 bases. Germline V gives CDR1 MDHEN, CDR2 SYDVKM. The CDR3 runs to 16 residues. CDR3 nucleotide sequence: TGTGCCACCGAGGGGGAGAACCGGGATTCGTCCTACGAGCAGTACTTC. This translates into CATEGENRDSSYEQYF.